This record covers a single TCR beta chain. One end of the junction does not line up with germline, which may come from a read error. These data are taken from a study of control samples from healthy donors and cancer patients. The repertoire was sequenced with immunoSEQ multiplex PCR; TCRdb's copy has only in-frame clones and lacks some. The table records around 110,000 clones, more than 70% of them present only once. The CDR3 is made up of 13 amino acids. CDR1 and CDR2 from the germline V gene are SGDLS and YYNGEE. The source of this sequence is a woman aged 65 to 85 in good health. The chain links TRBV9 to TRBJ2-3, with 7 nucleotides matching TRBD2. The specimen was blood. The CDR3: CVSGTDSPDTQYF. CDR3 sequence (DNA): TGTGTCAGCGGGACGGACTCCCCCGATACGCAGTATTTT.